The T cell receptor (beta chain) under discussion was sequenced for a study of STAT3 mutations in large granular lymphocyte leukemia. General observations from the study: Every T-cell large granular lymphocyte leukemia patient had at least one immunodominant TCR beta clonotype.

Some clones are missing from TCRdb's copy, which holds only in-frame ones; the method was immunoSEQ multiplex PCR. The sample has about 10,000 clones, 85% to 90% seen once; the top ten hold around two fifths. V was cut by 5 bases and J by 5 bases, with 10 bases left in between. CDR3 length equals 12 residues. Germline V gene lookup returns CDR1 SGHAT and CDR2 FQNNGV. As to this clone: No antigen is known for it.

The specimen was peripheral blood mononuclear cells. The clonotype was recovered from a man aged 60 to 75 with T-cell large granular lymphocyte leukemia. Some clones in this sample may be carry-over from other donors' samples. The V and J genes are TRBV11-2 and TRBJ2-7, with TRBD1 as a possible D gene (6 bases). For the CDR3, the DNA is TGTGCCAGCAGCCCCGACAGGAACGAGCAGTACTTC. Protein product: CASSPDRNEQYF.